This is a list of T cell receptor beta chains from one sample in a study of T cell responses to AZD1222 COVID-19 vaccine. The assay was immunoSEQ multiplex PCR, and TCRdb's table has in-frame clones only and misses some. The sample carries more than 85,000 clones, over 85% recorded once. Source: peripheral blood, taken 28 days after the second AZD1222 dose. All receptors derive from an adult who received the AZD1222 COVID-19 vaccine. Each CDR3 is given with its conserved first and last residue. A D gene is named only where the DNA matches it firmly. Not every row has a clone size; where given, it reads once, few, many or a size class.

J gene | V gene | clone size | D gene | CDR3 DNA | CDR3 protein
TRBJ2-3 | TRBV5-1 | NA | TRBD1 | TGCGCCAGCAGCCTACTTACAGGGGCAGATACGCAGTATTTT | CASSLLTGADTQYF
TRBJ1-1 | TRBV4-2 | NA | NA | TGTGCCAGCAGCCAAGATCCCGGGCCTGCGGCTGAAGCTTTCTTT | CASSQDPGPAAEAFF
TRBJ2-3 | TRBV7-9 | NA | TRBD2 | TGTGCCAGCAGCGCCGTACTAGCGGGAGAGACAGATACGCAGTATTTT | CASSAVLAGETDTQYF
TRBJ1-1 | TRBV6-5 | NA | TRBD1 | TGTGCCAGCAGCCGCAGGGGGGCTGAAGCTTTCTTT | CASSRRGAEAFF
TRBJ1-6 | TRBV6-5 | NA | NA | TGTGCCAGCAGCATCACAGGGATGGAGTCACCCCTCCACTTT | CASSITGMESPLHF
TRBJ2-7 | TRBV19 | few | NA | TGTGCCAGTAGTATAGGGTATGGGCATCCCTACGAGCAGTACTTC | CASSIGYGHPYEQYF
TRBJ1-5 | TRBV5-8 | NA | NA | TGTGCCAGCAGCTTTGGTGTCGATCAGCCCCAGCATTTT | CASSFGVDQPQHF
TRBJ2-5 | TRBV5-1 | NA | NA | TGCGCCAGCAGCTTGAATCAGCGAGGAAGTCACCAAGAGACCCAGTACTTC | CASSLNQRGSHQETQYF
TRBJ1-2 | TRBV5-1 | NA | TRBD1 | TGCGCCAGCAGCGAACGTCGGGACAGCAAGAACTATGGCTACACCTTC | CASSERRDSKNYGYTF
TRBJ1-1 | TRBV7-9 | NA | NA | TGTGCCAGCAGCTTAGGGGGAGCACTAAACACTGAAGCTTTCTTT | CASSLGGALNTEAFF
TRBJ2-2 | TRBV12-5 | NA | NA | TGTGCTAGTGGTTTGTGGCCTGACACCGGGGAGCTGTTTTTT | CASGLWPDTGELFF
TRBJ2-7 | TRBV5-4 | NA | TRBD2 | TGTGCCAGCAGCGCGCGGGGGGGGTTCTACGAGCAGTACTTC | CASSARGGFYEQYF
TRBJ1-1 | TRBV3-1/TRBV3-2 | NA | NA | TGTGCCAGCAGCCAAACAGTTCACACTGAAGCTTTCTTT | CASSQTVHTEAFF
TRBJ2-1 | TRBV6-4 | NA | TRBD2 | TGTGCCAGCAGTGACTCTCGGCTTTCTAGCGGGAGTGTTGATGAGCAGTTCTTC | CASSDSRLSSGSVDEQFF
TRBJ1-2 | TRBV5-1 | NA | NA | TGCGCCAGCAGCTTGGAACAGGCCTATGGCTACACCTTC | CASSLEQAYGYTF
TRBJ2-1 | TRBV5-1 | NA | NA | TGCGCCAGCAGCCCCTGGTTTGAGAATGAGCAGTTCTTC | CASSPWFENEQFF
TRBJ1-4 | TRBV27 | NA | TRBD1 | TGTGCCAGCAGGATCTTCGGGACAGGCCCTAATGAAAAACTGTTTTTT | CASRIFGTGPNEKLFF
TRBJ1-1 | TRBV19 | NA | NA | TGTGCCAGTAGTATATCGACATATAACACTGAAGCTTTCTTT | CASSISTYNTEAFF
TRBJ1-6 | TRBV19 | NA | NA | TGTGCCAGTAGTTCAAGCACAGGGATATTGTTTAATTCACCCCTCCACTTT | CASSSSTGILFNSPLHF
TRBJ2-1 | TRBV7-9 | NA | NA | TGTGCCAGCAGCTTAAGGCAGGGCGGTGAGCAGTTCTTC | CASSLRQGGEQFF
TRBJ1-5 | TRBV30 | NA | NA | TGTGCCTGGAGTGTGGGGGGTCTGTATAGCAATCAGCCCCAGCATTTT | CAWSVGGLYSNQPQHF
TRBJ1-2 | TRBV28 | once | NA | TGTGCCAGCAGTTTACTCGAGGCAAACTATGGCTACACCTTC | CASSLLEANYGYTF
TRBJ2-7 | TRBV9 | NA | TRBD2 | TGTGCCAGCAGCGTAGGAGGGAGGGCCTCCGACGAGCAGTACTTC | CASSVGGRASDEQYF
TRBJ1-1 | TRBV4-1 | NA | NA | TGCGCCAGCAGCCCCAACTCGGGCAATCCGAACACTGAAGCTTTCTTT | CASSPNSGNPNTEAFF
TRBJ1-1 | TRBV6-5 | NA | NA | TGTGCCAGCAGATTCTCCCCAGGAGTGGACACTGAAGCTTTCTTT | CASRFSPGVDTEAFF
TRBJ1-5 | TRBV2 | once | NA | TGTGCCAGCAGTGGTGATAGCAATCAGCCCCAGCATTTT | CASSGDSNQPQHF
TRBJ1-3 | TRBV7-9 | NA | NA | TGTGCCAGCAGCCCCCGGACAGAAGGGTCGGACACCATATATTTT | CASSPRTEGSDTIYF
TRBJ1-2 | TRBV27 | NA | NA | TGTGCCAGCAGACTTATCCCCCCGGACCGGAACCCCTATGGCTACACCTTC | CASRLIPPDRNPYGYTF
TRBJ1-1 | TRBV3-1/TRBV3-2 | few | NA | TGTGCCAGCAGCCACGGGCAGGGGATACCTGAAGCTTTCTTT | CASSHGQGIPEAFF
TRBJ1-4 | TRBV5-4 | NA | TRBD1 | TGTGCCAGCAGCCCGGGACAGATCAATGAAAAACTGTTTTTT | CASSPGQINEKLFF
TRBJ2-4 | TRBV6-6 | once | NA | TGTGCCAGCACTTTAGAACTAGGGAACATTCAGTACTTC | CASTLELGNIQYF
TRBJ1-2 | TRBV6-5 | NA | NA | TGTGCCACTACACCCAACTATGGCTACACCTTC | CATTPNYGYTF
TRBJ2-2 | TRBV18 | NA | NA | TGTGCCAGCTCACCACTCGAAGGGGTCGGGGAGCTGTTTTTT | CASSPLEGVGELFF
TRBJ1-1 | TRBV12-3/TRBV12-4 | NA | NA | TGTGCCAGCAGTATTCAGAGTGAAGCTTTCTTT | CASSIQSEAFF
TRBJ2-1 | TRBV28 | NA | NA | TGTGCCAGCAGTTCCCCTAGAGACACCAGCTCCTACAATGAGCAGTTCTTC | CASSSPRDTSSYNEQFF
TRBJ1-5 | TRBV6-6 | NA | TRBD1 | TGTGCCAGCAGTTACGGACAGGGGGCTAATCAGCCCCAGCATTTT | CASSYGQGANQPQHF
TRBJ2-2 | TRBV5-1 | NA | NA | TGCGCCAGCAGCGGCGGGACGCTAAACACCGGGGAGCTGTTTTTT | CASSGGTLNTGELFF
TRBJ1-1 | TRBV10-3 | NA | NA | TGTGCCATCAGTGCCAGGGAGACGACTGAAGCTTTCTTT | CAISARETTEAFF
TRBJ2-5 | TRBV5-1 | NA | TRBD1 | TGCGCCAGCAGCACGACAGGGTGGCAAGAGACCCAGTACTTC | CASSTTGWQETQYF
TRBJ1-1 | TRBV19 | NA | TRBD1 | TGTGCCAGTAGTATAGGGACAGGGGTGACTGAAGCTTTCTTT | CASSIGTGVTEAFF
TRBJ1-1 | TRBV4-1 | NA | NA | TGCGCCAGCAGCTACGGGGGGTTGGGGCGGGGGAACACTGAAGCTTTCTTT | CASSYGGLGRGNTEAFF
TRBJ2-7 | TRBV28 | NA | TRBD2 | TGTGCCAGCAGTCCCGGGACTAGCCTCTACGAGCAGTACTTC | CASSPGTSLYEQYF
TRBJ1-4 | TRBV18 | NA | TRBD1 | TGTGCCAGCACTCCCTGGACAGGGGGTAATGAAAAACTGTTTTTT | CASTPWTGGNEKLFF
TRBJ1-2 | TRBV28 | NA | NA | TGTGCCAGCAGTTTAGCTAACTATGGCTACACCTTC | CASSLANYGYTF
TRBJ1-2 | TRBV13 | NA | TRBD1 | TGTGCCAGCGCCAAGGGGGCTGGGGGTGGCTACACCTTC | CASAKGAGGGYTF
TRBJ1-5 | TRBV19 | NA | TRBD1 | TGTGCCAGTAGCCAGGGACAGCGCGTGGCCCAGCATTTT | CASSQGQRVAQHF
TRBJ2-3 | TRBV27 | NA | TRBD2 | TGTGCCAGCAGGGGAATAGTGGTTCTAGCGGGAAGCACAGATACGCAGTATTTT | CASRGIVVLAGSTDTQYF
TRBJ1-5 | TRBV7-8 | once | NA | TGTGCCAGCAGCTTAGTCCCCGGTGGGAATCAGCCCCAGCATTTT | CASSLVPGGNQPQHF
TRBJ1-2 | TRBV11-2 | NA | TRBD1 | TGTGCCAGCAGCTTAGATCCCTCGCAGGGGGCGATCCATGGCTACACCTTC | CASSLDPSQGAIHGYTF
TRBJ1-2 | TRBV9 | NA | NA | TGTGCCAGCAGCGCTATAAGTGGTGGCTACACCTTC | CASSAISGGYTF
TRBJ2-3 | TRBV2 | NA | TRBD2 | TGTGCCAGCAGTGGGGACTACGCGGATACGCAGTATTTT | CASSGDYADTQYF
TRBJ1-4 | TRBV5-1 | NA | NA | TGCGCCAGCAGCTTGGTGGGACATAGGAATGAAAAACTGTTTTTT | CASSLVGHRNEKLFF
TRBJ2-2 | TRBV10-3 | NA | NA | TGTGCCATCAGGACCGGAACGAACACCGGGGAGCTGTTTTTT | CAIRTGTNTGELFF
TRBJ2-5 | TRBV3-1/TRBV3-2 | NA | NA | TGTGCCAGCAGCCCGAGCGACCGCGGGGAGACCCAGTACTTC | CASSPSDRGETQYF
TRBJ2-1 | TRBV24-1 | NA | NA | TGTGCCACCAGTGATTCAGACAGGACCTACAATGAGCAGTTCTTC | CATSDSDRTYNEQFF
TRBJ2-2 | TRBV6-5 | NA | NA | TGTGCCAGCAGTCAAACGGGGTGGGCCGGGGAGCTGTTTTTT | CASSQTGWAGELFF
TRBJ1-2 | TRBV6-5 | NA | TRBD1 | TGTGCCAGCAGTTACTTCCGGACAGGGGGCAGCTATGGCTACACCTTC | CASSYFRTGGSYGYTF
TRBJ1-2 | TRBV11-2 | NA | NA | TGTGCCAGCGCAGGCGGTGGCTACACCTTC | CASAGGGYTF
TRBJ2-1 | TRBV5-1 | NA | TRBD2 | TGCGCCAGCAGCTTGGCCGCTAGCGGCGGCAATGAGCAGTTCTTC | CASSLAASGGNEQFF
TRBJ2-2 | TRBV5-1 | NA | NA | TGCGCCAGCACTTTGTCGCCGGCCCCCGAGACCGGGGAGCTGTTTTTT | CASTLSPAPETGELFF